One T cell receptor beta chain is described in this entry. Its specificity is not known. Time point defined: blood at routine non-recurrence follow-up after resection. Tumor, nontumor lung or frozen PBMC supplied whole RNA that was sequenced unsorted. The CDR3 extends over 15 amino acids. Per germline, CDR1 SGHTA and CDR2 FQGNSA. Between the trimmed V and J ends, which lost 5 bases and 7 bases, there was a span of 20 bases. This specimen belongs to a study of spatial heterogeneity in lung cancer. For the study at large: PBMC samples from follow-up, where available, were sequenced a median of roughly two years after resection. Notes on the study in general: Ubiquitous expanded tumor TCRs showed up in blood more at resection than follow-up.

One entry per CDR3 protein, called by TCRdb with MiXCR from the 5' RACE reads. The sample gives about 45,000 distinct CDR3 sequences, around 21% of which show up once; less than 9.5% is in the top ten. The V call is TRBV7-2, the J call TRBJ2-5; D might be TRBD1 (8 bases). Sequencing was performed on PBMCs, taken at follow-up. This receptor was taken from a female donor with early-stage non-small cell lung cancer. The DNA for the CDR3 is TGTGCCAGCAGCGCCTCGGCAGGGGGCGGGGGGACCCAGTACTTC. It yields the protein CASSASAGGGGTQYF.